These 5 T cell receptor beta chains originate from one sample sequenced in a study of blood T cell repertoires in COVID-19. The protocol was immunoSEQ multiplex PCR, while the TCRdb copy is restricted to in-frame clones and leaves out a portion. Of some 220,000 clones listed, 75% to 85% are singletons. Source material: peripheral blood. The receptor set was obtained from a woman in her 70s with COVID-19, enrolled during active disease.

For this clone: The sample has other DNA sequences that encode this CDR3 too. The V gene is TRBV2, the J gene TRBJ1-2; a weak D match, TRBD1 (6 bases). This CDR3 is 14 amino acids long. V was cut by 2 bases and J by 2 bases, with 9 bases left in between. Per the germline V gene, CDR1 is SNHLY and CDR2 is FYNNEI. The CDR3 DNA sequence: TGTGCCAGCAGTGAACTTGGACAGAACTATGGCTACACCTTC. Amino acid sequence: CASSELGQNYGYTF.

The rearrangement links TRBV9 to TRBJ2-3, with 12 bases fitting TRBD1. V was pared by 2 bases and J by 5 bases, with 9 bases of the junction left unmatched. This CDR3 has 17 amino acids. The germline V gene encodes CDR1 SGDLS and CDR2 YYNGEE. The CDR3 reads CASSVFSGTGGVDTQYF. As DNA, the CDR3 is TGTGCCAGCAGCGTTTTCTCCGGGACAGGGGGCGTAGATACGCAGTATTTT.

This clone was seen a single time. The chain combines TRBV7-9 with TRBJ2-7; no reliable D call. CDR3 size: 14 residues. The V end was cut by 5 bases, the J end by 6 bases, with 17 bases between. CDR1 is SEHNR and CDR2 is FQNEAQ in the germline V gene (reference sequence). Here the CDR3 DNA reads TGTGCCAGCAGCCGCGCGGTCTCCCTCTCCGAGCAGTACTTC. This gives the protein CASSRAVSLSEQYF. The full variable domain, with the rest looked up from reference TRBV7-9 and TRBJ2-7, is DTGVSQNPRHKITKRGQNVTFRCDPISEHNRLYWYRQTLGQGPEFLTYFQNEAQLEKSRLLSDRFSAERPKGSFSTLEIQRTEQGDSAMYLCASSRAVSLSEQYFGPGTRLTVT.

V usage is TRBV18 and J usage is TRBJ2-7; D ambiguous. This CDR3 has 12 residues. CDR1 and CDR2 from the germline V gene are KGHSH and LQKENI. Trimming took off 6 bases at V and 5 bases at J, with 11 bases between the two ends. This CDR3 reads CASSSQSDEQYF. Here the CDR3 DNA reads TGTGCCAGCTCCTCCCAGAGCGACGAGCAGTACTTC.

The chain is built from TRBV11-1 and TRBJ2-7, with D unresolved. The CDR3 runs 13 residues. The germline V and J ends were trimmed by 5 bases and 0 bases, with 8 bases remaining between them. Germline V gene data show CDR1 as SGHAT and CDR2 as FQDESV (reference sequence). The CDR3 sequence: CASSPAYSYEQYF. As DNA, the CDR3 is TGTGCCAGCAGCCCCGCGTACTCCTACGAGCAGTACTTC.